This is a list of T cell receptor beta chains from one sample in a study of blood T cell repertoires in COVID-19. Measured with immunoSEQ multiplex PCR; TCRdb has only the in-frame clones, and not every one. This sample has under 70,000 clones, with about 88% found just once. Input material: peripheral blood. All receptors come from a woman aged 60-75 years with COVID-19, enrolled during active disease. The CDR3 runs from the conserved cysteine through the conserved F or W. The D gene is left open where the match is weak. A row's size may be missing; if present it is once, few, many or a size class.

abundance: NA; j_gene: TRBJ2-6; d_gene: TRBD1; v_gene: TRBV30; CDR3nt: TGTGCCTGGGGGGACAGCTCTGGGGCCAACGTCCTGACTTTC; CDR3aa: CAWGDSSGANVLTF
abundance: NA; j_gene: TRBJ2-7; d_gene: NA; v_gene: TRBV12-3/TRBV12-4; CDR3nt: TGTGCCAGCAGTTCCTCTCCCCGGGGGCAGTACTTC; CDR3aa: CASSSSPRGQYF
abundance: NA; j_gene: TRBJ1-6; d_gene: NA; v_gene: TRBV27; CDR3nt: TGTGCCAGCAGTCCCGGGGTGGACTCACCCCTCCACTTT; CDR3aa: CASSPGVDSPLHF
abundance: NA; j_gene: TRBJ2-7; d_gene: NA; v_gene: TRBV7-8; CDR3nt: TGTGCCAGCAGCTTAGTAGGGGGGGGGTGGCAGGCTAGCTCCTACGAGCAGTACTTC; CDR3aa: CASSLVGGGWQASSYEQYF
abundance: NA; j_gene: TRBJ2-3; d_gene: NA; v_gene: TRBV6-5; CDR3nt: TGTGCCAGCAGTTCAAACAGGGCGGACACAGATACGCAGTATTTT; CDR3aa: CASSSNRADTDTQYF
abundance: NA; j_gene: TRBJ1-1; d_gene: NA; v_gene: TRBV5-1; CDR3nt: TGCGCCAGCAGCTTGGGAGAGCTAACTGAAGCTTTCTTT; CDR3aa: CASSLGELTEAFF
abundance: NA; j_gene: TRBJ1-4; d_gene: NA; v_gene: TRBV4-1; CDR3nt: TGCGCCAGCAGCCTCGGACAGTCTAATGAAAAACTGTTTTTT; CDR3aa: CASSLGQSNEKLFF
abundance: NA; j_gene: TRBJ2-5; d_gene: NA; v_gene: TRBV2; CDR3nt: TGTGCCAGCAGTGCTAACAGTCAAGAGACCCAGTACTTC; CDR3aa: CASSANSQETQYF
abundance: NA; j_gene: TRBJ1-6; d_gene: NA; v_gene: TRBV2; CDR3nt: TGTGCCAGCAATCGGAGGGCAAATTCACCCCTCCACTTT; CDR3aa: CASNRRANSPLHF
abundance: NA; j_gene: TRBJ1-1; d_gene: TRBD1; v_gene: TRBV5-1; CDR3nt: TGCGCCAGCAGCTTTTTGACAGGGAATCTGAACACTGAAGCTTTCTTT; CDR3aa: CASSFLTGNLNTEAFF
abundance: NA; j_gene: TRBJ2-7; d_gene: TRBD1; v_gene: TRBV28; CDR3nt: TGTGCCAGCACTCTTTCGGGACAGGGCTACGAGCAGTACTTC; CDR3aa: CASTLSGQGYEQYF
abundance: once; j_gene: TRBJ2-5; d_gene: NA; v_gene: TRBV30; CDR3nt: TGTGCCTGGAACGGTAATCTCGGAGAGACCCAGTACTTC; CDR3aa: CAWNGNLGETQYF
abundance: NA; j_gene: TRBJ2-1; d_gene: NA; v_gene: TRBV13; CDR3nt: TGTGCCAGCAGCCCCCTCGACAGCTACAATGAGCAGTTCTTC; CDR3aa: CASSPLDSYNEQFF
abundance: NA; j_gene: TRBJ1-1; d_gene: NA; v_gene: TRBV14; CDR3nt: TGTGCCAGCAGCCAAGAAGGTGGCAGGGCGAACACTGAAGCTTTCTTT; CDR3aa: CASSQEGGRANTEAFF
abundance: NA; j_gene: TRBJ1-1; d_gene: TRBD1; v_gene: TRBV6-5; CDR3nt: TGTGCCAGCAGTCTTTTGGACAGGGTGACTGAAGCTTTCTTT; CDR3aa: CASSLLDRVTEAFF
abundance: NA; j_gene: TRBJ2-3; d_gene: NA; v_gene: TRBV7-9; CDR3nt: TGTGCCAGCAAGGGGACAGATACGCAGTATTTT; CDR3aa: CASKGTDTQYF
abundance: NA; j_gene: TRBJ2-7; d_gene: NA; v_gene: TRBV20-1; CDR3nt: TGCAGTGCTAGTGGTGACTCTAGCTCCTACGAGCAGTACTTC; CDR3aa: CSASGDSSSYEQYF
abundance: NA; j_gene: TRBJ2-7; d_gene: NA; v_gene: TRBV7-2; CDR3nt: TGTGCCAGCAGCTTTGGGGGGTTCGCAGGATACGAGCAGTACTTC; CDR3aa: CASSFGGFAGYEQYF
abundance: NA; j_gene: TRBJ1-2; d_gene: TRBD1; v_gene: TRBV2; CDR3nt: TGTGCCAGCAGATTGACAGGGGGGGGTGATAACTATGGCTACACCTTC; CDR3aa: CASRLTGGGDNYGYTF
abundance: NA; j_gene: TRBJ2-7; d_gene: NA; v_gene: TRBV5-1; CDR3nt: TGCGCCAGCAGCTTGGGCGGCCAACAGGGAATCTACGAGCAGTACTTC; CDR3aa: CASSLGGQQGIYEQYF
abundance: NA; j_gene: TRBJ1-5; d_gene: NA; v_gene: TRBV19; CDR3nt: TGTGCCAGTAGTCCCCCGGTAGGGGGCAATCAGCCCCAGCATTTT; CDR3aa: CASSPPVGGNQPQHF